A single sample gave rise to the 18 T cell receptor beta chains below, sequenced in a study of CD8+ T cells in alopecia areata. Once RNA had been extracted, it was reverse transcribed into cDNA to act as the sequencing template. The method was immunoSEQ multiplex PCR; TCRdb's version includes in-frame clones alone and lacks a portion of them. The sample consists of 150,000 to 200,000 clones, approximately 60% of them appearing once. Sequencing was done on a sample of CD4+ T cells sorted from blood. The receptors come from a human donor in good health.

The J gene is TRBJ2-1, the V gene TRBV4-1; TRBD2 matches 7 bases. With V trimmed by 6 bases and J by 8 bases, 16 bases remained unmatched. This CDR3 is built from 16 residues. CDR1 and CDR2 from the germline V gene are MGHRA and YSYEKL. The CDR3: CASRQSGDGSRDEQFF. The CDR3 DNA follows: TGCGCCAGCAGACAAAGCGGGGACGGGAGTAGGGATGAGCAGTTCTTC.

The genes are TRBV5-4 and TRBJ2-5; no definite D call. The CDR3 is made up of 15 amino acids. Germline values: CDR1 SGHNT, CDR2 YYREEE (reference sequence). Deletions cut 5 bases from V and 4 bases from J, with 18 bases between. The CDR3 region has the DNA TGTGCCAGCAGGTCGGCTGATGGAAGGCGAGAGACCCAGTACTTC. Translating it yields CASRSADGRRETQYF.

The DNA for the CDR3 is TGTGCCTGGAGCGGGACCCCCTACGAGCAGTACTTC. Protein product: CAWSGTPYEQYF. The genes are TRBV30 and TRBJ2-7; perhaps D is TRBD1 or TRBD2 (5 bases each). This CDR3 comprises 12 residues. Trimming took off 3 bases at V and 2 bases at J, with 8 bases between the two ends. Germline V gene data show CDR1 as GTSNPN and CDR2 as SVGIG (reference sequence).

The CDR3 nucleotides are TGCAGCGGGACTACAGGGGGCAGCAAAAACATTCAGTACTTC. Translation: CSGTTGGSKNIQYF. The rearrangement uses TRBV29-1 and TRBJ2-4; 9 positions match TRBD1. Germline CDR1 reads SQVTM; CDR2 reads ANQGSEA. The CDR3 loop spans 14 amino acids. V shed 7 bases, J shed 3 bases, and the junction held 7 bases outside the gene matches.

The chain has TRBV25-1 and TRBJ2-1; TRBD2 aligns across 7 bases. CDR1 is MGHDK, CDR2 SYGVNS, per germline. V was pared by 8 bases and J by 9 bases, with 7 bases of the junction left unmatched. This CDR3 is 12 amino acids long. CDR3 in amino acids: CASQPRGVEQFF. DNA for the CDR3: TGTGCCAGCCAACCCCGGGGGGTTGAGCAGTTCTTC.

This clone was observed a handful of times. In DNA, the CDR3 is TGTGCCAGCAGCAAGAGAGGGGAATGGTCCCAGTACTTC. Its translation is CASSKRGEWSQYF. This rearrangement joins TRBV7-2 to TRBJ2-5, with D perhaps matching TRBD1 or TRBD2 (5 bases each). Trimming took off 5 bases at V and 9 bases at J, with 16 bases between the two ends. This CDR3 has 13 residues. Germline CDR1 SGHTA, CDR2 FQGNSA. The full variable domain, its missing parts supplied by reference TRBV7-2 and TRBJ2-5, is GAGVSQSPSNKVTEKGKDVELRCDPISGHTALYWYRQSLGQGLEFLIYFQGNSAPDKSGLPSDRFSAERTGGSVSTLTIQRTQQEDSAVYLCASSKRGEWSQYFGPGTRLLVL.

The chain links TRBV7-8 to TRBJ1-5; a weak D match, TRBD1 (6 bases). From germline, CDR1 is SGHVS and CDR2 FQNEAQ. The length of the CDR3 is 14 residues. V was cut by 5 bases and J by 3 bases, with 11 bases left in between. The CDR3 reads CASSVRDINQPQHF. CDR3 nucleotides: TGTGCCAGCAGCGTGCGGGACATCAATCAGCCCCAGCATTTT.

The chain links TRBV30 to TRBJ1-5, with D perhaps matching TRBD1 (5 bases). The CDR3 contains 14 residues. V was clipped by 2 bases and J by 1 base, with 9 bases between them. Germline values: CDR1 GTSNPN, CDR2 SVGIG (reference sequence). CDR3 protein: CAWSHGGSNQPQHF. The CDR3, as DNA: TGTGCCTGGAGTCACGGGGGAAGCAATCAGCCCCAGCATTTT.

This clone was counted only a few times. The J gene is TRBJ2-7, the V gene TRBV29-1, with D tentatively TRBD1 or TRBD2 (5 bases each). V was trimmed by 5 bases and J by 5 bases, leaving 13 bases between them. This CDR3 has 12 amino acids. Germline loops: CDR1 SQVTM, CDR2 ANQGSEA. CDR3 sequence reads: CSVQPGRHEQYF. CDR3 coding DNA: TGCAGCGTTCAACCGGGACGCCACGAGCAGTACTTC.

This sequence joins TRBV2 and TRBJ2-1, with 10 nucleotides matching TRBD1. The CDR3 runs 14 residues. Per germline, CDR1 SNHLY and CDR2 FYNNEI. V was pared by 8 bases and J by 5 bases, with 6 bases of the junction left unmatched. CDR3 loop: CASRDRGLHNEQFF. The CDR3 nucleotides read TGTGCCAGCCGGGACAGGGGTCTTCACAATGAGCAGTTCTTC. The whole variable domain, filled in from reference TRBV2 and TRBJ2-1, reads EPEVTQTPSHQVTQMGQEVILRCVPISNHLYFYWYRQILGQKVEFLVSFYNNEISEKSEIFDDQFSVERPDGSNFTLKIRSTKLEDSAMYFCASRDRGLHNEQFFGPGTRLTVL.

This clone was seen a few times. CDR3 DNA sequence: TGTGCCAGCAGTTTAGGACAGGGGTATCAGCCCCAGCATTTT. It translates to CASSLGQGYQPQHF. The chain recombines TRBV27 with TRBJ1-5; 9 positions agree with TRBD1. The CDR3 is 14 amino acids. With V trimmed by 2 bases and J by 5 bases, 1 base remained unmatched. The germline gives CDR1 MNHEY, CDR2 SMNVEV (reference sequence).

The chain recombines TRBV6-1 with TRBJ1-1; 7 bases are a match to TRBD1. Germline V lookup: CDR1 MNHNS, CDR2 SASEGT. This CDR3 is 13 amino acids long. The ends lost 6 bases at V and 6 bases at J; junction bases unmatched: 7. The CDR3 bases are TGTGCCAGCAGGGAGACAGGGTTAGCTGAAGCTTTCTTT. Its protein is CASRETGLAEAFF.

The chain combines TRBV7-9 with TRBJ2-5; D call uncertain. This CDR3 has 15 residues. Trimming pared 1 base from V and 1 base from J, leaving 10 bases between. The germline V gene has CDR1 SEHNR and CDR2 FQNEAQ (reference sequence). CDR3 protein: CASSLVRSTQETQYF. The CDR3 DNA sequence: TGTGCCAGCAGCTTAGTAAGGTCTACCCAAGAGACCCAGTACTTC.

The chain uses TRBV30 and TRBJ2-4; 8 nucleotides line up with TRBD1. Trimming removed 3 bases from V and 8 bases from J; junction bases left unmatched: 9. In germline, CDR1 is GTSNPN, CDR2 SVGIG (reference sequence). This CDR3 is 14 amino acids long. CDR3 DNA: TGTGCCTGGAGGCCCAGGGGGCGTACGGACATTCAGTACTTC. This codes for CAWRPRGRTDIQYF.

This clone has only a few counts. The genes are TRBV28 and TRBJ1-2; D is ambiguous. The CDR3 extends over 15 amino acids. Trimming shortened V by 6 bases and J by 1 base, and 15 bases separated the two germline ends. CDR1 is MDHEN and CDR2 is SYDVKM in the germline V gene. CDR3 in amino acids: CASRSGGRLNYGYTF. CDR3 DNA sequence: TGTGCCAGCAGGTCAGGAGGCCGACTTAACTATGGCTACACCTTC.

V gene TRBV30 combines with J gene TRBJ2-7; 7 bases fit TRBD1. Germline V gene lookup returns CDR1 GTSNPN and CDR2 SVGIG (reference sequence). V was clipped by 2 bases and J by 0 bases; unmatched bases: 16. The length of the CDR3 is 18 residues. CDR3 sequence: CAWSSGQFLLQSSYEQYF. CDR3 nucleotides: TGTGCCTGGAGTTCGGGACAGTTTCTACTACAAAGCTCCTACGAGCAGTACTTC.

In this sample, this clone turned up a few times. V gene TRBV4-2 combines with J gene TRBJ2-5; possibly TRBD2 for D (5 bases). This CDR3 comprises 15 residues. CDR1 is LGHNA and CDR2 is YNFKEQ in the germline V gene. V was pared by 4 bases and J by 2 bases, with 14 bases between. Here the CDR3 DNA reads TGTGCCAGCAGCCTTCATGTGAGGGAGCAAGAGACCCAGTACTTC. Translating gives CASSLHVREQETQYF.

The chain uses TRBV9 and TRBJ1-2; no definite D call. This CDR3 is 15 amino acids long. Germline CDR1 reads SGDLS; CDR2 reads YYNGEE. Trimming took 3 bases from V and 4 from J, leaving 16 bases between them. DNA for the CDR3: TGTGCCAGCAGCGCTTCTTCTTACAGAACCTATGGCTACACCTTC. Protein sequence: CASSASSYRTYGYTF.